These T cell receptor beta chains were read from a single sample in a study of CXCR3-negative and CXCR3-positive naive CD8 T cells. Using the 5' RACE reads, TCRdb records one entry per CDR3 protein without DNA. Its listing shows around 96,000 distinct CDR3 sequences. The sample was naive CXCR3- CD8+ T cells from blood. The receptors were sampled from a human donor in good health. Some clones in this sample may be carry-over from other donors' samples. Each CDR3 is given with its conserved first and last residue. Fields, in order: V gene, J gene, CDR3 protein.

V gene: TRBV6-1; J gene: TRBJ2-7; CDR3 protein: CASSTDRTVSYEQYF
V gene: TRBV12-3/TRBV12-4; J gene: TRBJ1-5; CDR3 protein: CASSFGVQPQHF
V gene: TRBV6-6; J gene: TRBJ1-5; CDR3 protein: CASSYAGDSNQPQHF
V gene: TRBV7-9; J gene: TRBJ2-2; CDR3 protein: CASSLSWTGDRTGELFF
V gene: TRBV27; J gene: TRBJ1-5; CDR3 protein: CASSYTGIQPQHF
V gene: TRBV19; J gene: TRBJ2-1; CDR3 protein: CASSYSGSNEQFF
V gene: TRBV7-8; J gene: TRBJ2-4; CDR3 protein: CASSPPASRGNIQYF
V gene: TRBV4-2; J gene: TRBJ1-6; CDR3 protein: CASSHSVGVNSPLHF
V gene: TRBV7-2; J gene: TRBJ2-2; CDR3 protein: CASRPTGTGELFF
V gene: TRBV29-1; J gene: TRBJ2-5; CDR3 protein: CSVVEAGRGETQYF
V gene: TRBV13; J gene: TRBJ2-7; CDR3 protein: CASSPLDGRVEEQYF
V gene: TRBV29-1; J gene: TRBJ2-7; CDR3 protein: CSALAGPYEQYF
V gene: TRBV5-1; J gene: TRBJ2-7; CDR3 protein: CASSLDWWQGNEQYF
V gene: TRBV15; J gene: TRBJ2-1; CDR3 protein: CATSVQTGGGPNEQFF
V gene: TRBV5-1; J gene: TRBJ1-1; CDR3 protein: CASSLDSMNTEAFF
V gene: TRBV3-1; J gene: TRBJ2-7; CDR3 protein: CASSPGPAGTYEQYF
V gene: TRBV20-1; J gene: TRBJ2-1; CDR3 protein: CSARDLGLAGGPVEQFF
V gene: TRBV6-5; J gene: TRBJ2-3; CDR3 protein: CASSYSLQSTDTQYF
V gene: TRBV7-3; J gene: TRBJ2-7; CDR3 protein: CASSQEPGLAGGPSSYNEQFF
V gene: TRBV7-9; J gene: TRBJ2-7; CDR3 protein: CASSTTTTGTGLEQYF
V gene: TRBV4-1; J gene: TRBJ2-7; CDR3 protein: CASSQDPGPGGFYEQYF
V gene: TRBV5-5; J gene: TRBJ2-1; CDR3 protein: CASSLRLARPYNEQFF
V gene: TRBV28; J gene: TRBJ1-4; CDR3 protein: CASSSPGAANEKLFF
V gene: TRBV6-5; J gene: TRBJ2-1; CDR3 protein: CASSYSGTPYNEQFF
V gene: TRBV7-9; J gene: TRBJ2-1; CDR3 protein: CASSLTYNEQFF
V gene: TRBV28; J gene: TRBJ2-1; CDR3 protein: CASSLGLAGAWNEQFF